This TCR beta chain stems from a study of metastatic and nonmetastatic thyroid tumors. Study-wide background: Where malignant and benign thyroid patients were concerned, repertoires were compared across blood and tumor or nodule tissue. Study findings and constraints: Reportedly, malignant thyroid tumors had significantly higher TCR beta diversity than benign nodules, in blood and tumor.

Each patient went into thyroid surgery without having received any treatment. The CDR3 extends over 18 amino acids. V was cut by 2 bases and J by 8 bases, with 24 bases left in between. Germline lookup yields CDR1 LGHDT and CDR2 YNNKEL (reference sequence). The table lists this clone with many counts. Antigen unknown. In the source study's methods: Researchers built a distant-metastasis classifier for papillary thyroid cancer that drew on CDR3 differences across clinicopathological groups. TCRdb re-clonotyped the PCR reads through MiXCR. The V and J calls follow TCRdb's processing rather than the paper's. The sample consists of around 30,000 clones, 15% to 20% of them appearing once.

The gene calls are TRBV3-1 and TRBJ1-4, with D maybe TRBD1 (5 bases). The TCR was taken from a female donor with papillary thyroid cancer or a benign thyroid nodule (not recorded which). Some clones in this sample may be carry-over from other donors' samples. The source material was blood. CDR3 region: CASSQRGPSLGREEKLFF. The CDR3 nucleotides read TGTGCCAGCAGCCAAAGGGGCCCCTCCCTGGGTCGAGAGGAAAAACTGTTTTTT.